These T cell receptor beta chains were read from a single sample in a study of identical twins. MiXCR, run by TCRdb on the 5' RACE reads, gives a single entry per CDR3 protein. Among 400,000 to 500,000 distinct CDR3 sequences listed, about 18% were seen once. The specimen was naive T cells sorted from blood. Source of these receptors: a man aged 50 to 60 in good health. The CDR3 runs from the conserved cysteine through the conserved F or W.

v_call,cdr3_aa
TRBV4-3,CASSLDRVGELFF
TRBV28,CASSLPGLGNTIYF
TRBV7-2,CASSSSREDTQYF
TRBV7-2,CASSAPGLAGYHEQFF
TRBV28,CASSFLDRSYEQYF
TRBV18,CASSPGVYEQYF
TRBV6-1,CASNSGTATGELFF
TRBV5-1,CASSLGKYRRGTDTQYF
TRBV20-1,CSARGLTGQATNEKLFF
TRBV12-3/TRBV12-4,CASTPTATQETQYF
TRBV25-1,CASSEGWAGTGNTIYF
TRBV7-9,CASSLPQAFEQYF
TRBV7-9,CASSPPVERNYYNEQFF
TRBV6-5,CASSYHRRPDGTNEKLFF
TRBV11-2,CASRVVRGSRAHEQFF
TRBV12-3/TRBV12-4,CASSDRGAYEQYF
TRBV11-2,CASSLGVRDYGYTF
TRBV9,CASSETGTGVEQYF
TRBV3-1,CASSQDTGRGVGIQYF
TRBV6-1,CASSGRTESTDTQYF
TRBV7-6,CASSSGLDLVTQYF
TRBV12-3/TRBV12-4,CASRGWDIYGTQYF
TRBV6-2/TRBV6-3,CASSYLPGHSYEQYF
TRBV4-2,CASSQVTGDQPQHF
TRBV28,CASSFAPGESGELFF
TRBV20-1,CSARDRGTWYTEAFF
TRBV19,CASTRSARHQETQYF
TRBV20-1,CSARAIGLWARNEQFF
TRBV18,CASSPTVSGLNNEQFF
TRBV12-3/TRBV12-4,CASGLGHMNEKLFF
TRBV20-1,CSARPSRSSTDTQYF
TRBV7-9,CASGANPGQGSVEQYF
TRBV12-3/TRBV12-4,CASSLGHLNTGELFF
TRBV5-1,CASSLVRTDGSYEQYF
TRBV5-1,CASSLDLGGLEGDTQYF
TRBV18,CASSPLWGGNYEQYF
TRBV20-1,CSARVTGLATDTQYF
TRBV4-2,CASSQAGRRGGELFF
TRBV20-1,CSASLGPPPNEQFF
TRBV12-3/TRBV12-4,CASRSATTDTQYF
TRBV6-5,CASSYGSNSPLHF